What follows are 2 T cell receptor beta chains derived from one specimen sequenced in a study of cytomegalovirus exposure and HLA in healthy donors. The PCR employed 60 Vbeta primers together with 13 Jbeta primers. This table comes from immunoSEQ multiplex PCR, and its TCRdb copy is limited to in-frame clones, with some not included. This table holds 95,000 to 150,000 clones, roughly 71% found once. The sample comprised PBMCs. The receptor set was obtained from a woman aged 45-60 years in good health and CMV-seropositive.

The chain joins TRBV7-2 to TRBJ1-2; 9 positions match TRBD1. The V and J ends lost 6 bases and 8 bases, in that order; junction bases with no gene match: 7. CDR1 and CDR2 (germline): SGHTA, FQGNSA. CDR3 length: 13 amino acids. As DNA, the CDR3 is TGTGCCAGCAGTGGGGGACAGGGCTACGGCTACACCTTC. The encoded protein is CASSGGQGYGYTF. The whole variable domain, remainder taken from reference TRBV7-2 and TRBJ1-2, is GAGVSQSPSNKVTEKGKDVELRCDPISGHTALYWYRQSLGQGLEFLIYFQGNSAPDKSGLPSDRFSAERTGGSVSTLTIQRTQQEDSAVYLCASSGGQGYGYTFGSGTRLTVV.

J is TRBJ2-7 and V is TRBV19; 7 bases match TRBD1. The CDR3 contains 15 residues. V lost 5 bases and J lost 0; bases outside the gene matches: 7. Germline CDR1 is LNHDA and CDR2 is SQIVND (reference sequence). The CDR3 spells CASSYRGPSSYEQYF. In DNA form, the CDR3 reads TGTGCCAGTAGTTACAGGGGCCCATCCTCCTACGAGCAGTACTTC. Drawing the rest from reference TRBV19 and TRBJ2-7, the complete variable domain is DGGITQSPKYLFRKEGQNVTLSCEQNLNHDAMYWYRQDPGQGLRLIYYSQIVNDFQKGDIAEGYSVSREKKESFPLTVTSAQKNPTAFYLCASSYRGPSSYEQYFGPGTRLTVT.